This is a list of T cell receptor beta chains from one sample in a study of blood T cell repertoires in COVID-19. TCRdb keeps only in-frame clones here, not all; method: immunoSEQ multiplex PCR. The table has about 42,000 clones, around 82% seen once. The sequenced sample was peripheral blood. These receptors were taken from a man aged 80 or over with acute or convalescent COVID-19. Each CDR3 is given with its conserved first and last residue. Part of the rows lack a size; the others show once, few, many or a class for expanded clones.

>TRBV15|TRBJ2-7|NA
CATSRGTGREQYF
>TRBV25-1|TRBJ1-1|NA
CASSERKTANTEAFF
>TRBV29-1|TRBJ2-1|NA
CSVGKGTSGRNEQFF
>TRBV6-5|TRBJ2-2|NA
CASTPGQVNTGELFF
>TRBV19|TRBJ2-1|NA
CASSMTSAQREFF
>TRBV9|TRBJ2-3|NA
CASTRDSHTDTQYF
>TRBV11-2|TRBJ1-2|few
CASRAANYGYTF
>TRBV4-1|TRBJ1-1|NA
CASSQDRNTEAFF
>TRBV10-3|TRBJ2-1|NA
CAISELLAGGGGEQFF
>TRBV28|TRBJ2-1|NA
CASSLTASEVYNEQFF
>TRBV5-4|TRBJ2-1|once
CASSLRSSSYNEQFF
>TRBV3-1/TRBV3-2|TRBJ2-3|once
CASSQRQGGSTDTQYF
>TRBV13|TRBJ2-1|NA
CASSQAGTGDNEQFF
>TRBV4-1|TRBJ2-3|NA
CASSQGGLGVTDTQYF
>TRBV28|TRBJ2-3|NA
CASTGADTQYF
>TRBV7-2|TRBJ2-7|NA
CASSPYGGGTYEQYF
>TRBV5-1|TRBJ1-1|NA
CASSLGRRSGPSTEAFF
>TRBV10-3|TRBJ2-2|NA
CAISGTSGGSNTGELFF
>TRBV19|TRBJ1-2|NA
CASSMTGRGYTF
>TRBV7-9|TRBJ2-1|many
CASSPGLAGAPHNEQFF
>TRBV7-3|TRBJ1-2|NA
CASSPGTANYGYTF
>TRBV19|TRBJ1-1|NA
CASRRGVDTEAFF
>TRBV6-5|TRBJ1-3|NA
CASSRAGGTGNTIYF
>TRBV27|TRBJ2-2|NA
CASSSYSGTGAGELFF